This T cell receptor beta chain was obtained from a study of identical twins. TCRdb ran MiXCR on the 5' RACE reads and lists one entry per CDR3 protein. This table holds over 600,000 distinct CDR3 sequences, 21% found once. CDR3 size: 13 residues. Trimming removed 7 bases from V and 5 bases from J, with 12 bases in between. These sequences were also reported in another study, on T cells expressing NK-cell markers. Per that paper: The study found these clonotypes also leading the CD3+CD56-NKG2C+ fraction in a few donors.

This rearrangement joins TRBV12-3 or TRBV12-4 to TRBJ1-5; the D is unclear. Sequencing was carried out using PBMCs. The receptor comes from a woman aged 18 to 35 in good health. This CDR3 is CASTEGTYQPQHF. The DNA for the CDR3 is TGTGCCAGCACCGAAGGCACATATCAGCCCCAGCATTTT.